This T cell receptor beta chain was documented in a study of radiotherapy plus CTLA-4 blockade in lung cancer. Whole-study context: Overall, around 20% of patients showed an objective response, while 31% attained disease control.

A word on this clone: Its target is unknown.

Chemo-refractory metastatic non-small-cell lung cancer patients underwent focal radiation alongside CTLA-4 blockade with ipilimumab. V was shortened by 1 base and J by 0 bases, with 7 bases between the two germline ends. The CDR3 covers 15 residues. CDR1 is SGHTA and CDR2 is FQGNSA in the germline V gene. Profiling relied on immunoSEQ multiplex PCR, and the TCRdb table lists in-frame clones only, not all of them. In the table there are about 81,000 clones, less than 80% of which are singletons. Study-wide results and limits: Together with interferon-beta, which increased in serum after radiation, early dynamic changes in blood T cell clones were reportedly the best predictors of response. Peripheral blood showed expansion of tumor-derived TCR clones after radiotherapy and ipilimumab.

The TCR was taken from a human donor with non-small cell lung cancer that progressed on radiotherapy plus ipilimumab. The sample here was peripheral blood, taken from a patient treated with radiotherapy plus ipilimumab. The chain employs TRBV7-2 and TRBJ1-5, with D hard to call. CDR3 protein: CASSLEGYSNQPQHF. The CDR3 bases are TGTGCCAGCAGCTTAGAGGGCTATAGCAATCAGCCCCAGCATTTT. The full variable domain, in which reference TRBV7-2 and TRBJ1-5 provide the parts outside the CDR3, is GAGVSQSPSNKVTEKGKDVELRCDPISGHTALYWYRQSLGQGLEFLIYFQGNSAPDKSGLPSDRFSAERTGGSVSTLTIQRTQQEDSAVYLCASSLEGYSNQPQHFGDGTRLSIL.